A selection of T cell receptor beta chains follows, all from one sample in a study of blood T cell repertoires in COVID-19. Sequenced by immunoSEQ multiplex PCR; TCRdb stores in-frame clones only, minus some. Seen here are about 190,000 clones, about 77% observed once, and the top ten hold approximately 16%. Specimen: PBMCs or T cells enriched from blood (not recorded which). These receptor sequences come from a woman aged 45-60 years with acute COVID-19. Each CDR3 is given with its conserved first and last residue. The order of the fields is D gene, V gene, clone size, J gene, CDR3 DNA, CDR3 protein. A D gene is named only where the DNA matches it firmly. Clone sizes are given selectively: once, few, many, or a class where the clone is expanded.

d_gene: TRBD1
v_gene: TRBV18
abundance: .
j_gene: TRBJ1-2
CDR3nt: TGTGCCAGCTCACGGGACAGGGGAAACTATGGCTACACCTTC
CDR3aa: CASSRDRGNYGYTF

d_gene: TRBD2
v_gene: TRBV13
abundance: .
j_gene: TRBJ2-1
CDR3nt: TGTGCCAGCAGCAGCCGGACTAGCGGGGGTAACAATGAGCAGTTCTTC
CDR3aa: CASSSRTSGGNNEQFF

d_gene: .
v_gene: TRBV4-2
abundance: .
j_gene: TRBJ1-1
CDR3nt: TGTGCCAGCAGCCAGGCACGGGGCGGGGACGTGAAAACTGAAGCTTTCTTT
CDR3aa: CASSQARGGDVKTEAFF

d_gene: .
v_gene: TRBV28
abundance: .
j_gene: TRBJ1-5
CDR3nt: TGTGCCAGCAGTTCGGTTCCTCAGCCCCAGCATTTT
CDR3aa: CASSSVPQPQHF

d_gene: TRBD1
v_gene: TRBV27
abundance: few
j_gene: TRBJ1-1
CDR3nt: TGTGCCAGCACCGTCCCGCCTCGACAGGGAAGCACTGAAGCTTTCTTT
CDR3aa: CASTVPPRQGSTEAFF

d_gene: .
v_gene: TRBV4-2
abundance: .
j_gene: TRBJ2-3
CDR3nt: TGTGCCAGCAGCCCTCGGGTGGGCACAGATACGCAGTATTTT
CDR3aa: CASSPRVGTDTQYF

d_gene: TRBD1
v_gene: TRBV7-9
abundance: .
j_gene: TRBJ1-5
CDR3nt: TGTGCCAGCAGCAGTGGGACAGGGAGTCAGCCCCAGCATTTT
CDR3aa: CASSSGTGSQPQHF

d_gene: .
v_gene: TRBV7-2
abundance: .
j_gene: TRBJ2-4
CDR3nt: TGTGCCAGCAGCTTAGACAGGGGGGGAAACATTCAGTACTTC
CDR3aa: CASSLDRGGNIQYF

d_gene: TRBD1
v_gene: TRBV7-2
abundance: .
j_gene: TRBJ2-3
CDR3nt: TGTGCCAGCGCCCAGTTTCAGGGGGCAGATACGCAGTATTTT
CDR3aa: CASAQFQGADTQYF

d_gene: .
v_gene: TRBV6-5
abundance: few
j_gene: TRBJ1-6
CDR3nt: TGTGCCAGCAGTTTGTGGAGGCCCAATAATTCACCCCTCCACTTT
CDR3aa: CASSLWRPNNSPLHF

d_gene: TRBD1
v_gene: TRBV11-2
abundance: .
j_gene: TRBJ2-4
CDR3nt: TGTGCCAGCAGCCTGGGACAGGGGATAAAAAACATTCAGTACTTC
CDR3aa: CASSLGQGIKNIQYF

d_gene: TRBD1
v_gene: TRBV28
abundance: .
j_gene: TRBJ1-1
CDR3nt: TGTGCCAGCAGTATTGCCCAGGGGGCGCAAATGGCTTTCTTT
CDR3aa: CASSIAQGAQMAFF

d_gene: .
v_gene: TRBV28
abundance: .
j_gene: TRBJ2-1
CDR3nt: TGTGCCAGCAGTCGGACCACCAGGGTCAATGAGCAGTTCTTC
CDR3aa: CASSRTTRVNEQFF

d_gene: TRBD1
v_gene: TRBV4-2
abundance: .
j_gene: TRBJ1-6
CDR3nt: TGTGCCAGCAGCCAAGGGACAGGGGGCTCCTATAATTCACCCCTCCACTTT
CDR3aa: CASSQGTGGSYNSPLHF